This passage covers 2 T cell receptor beta chains from one sample sequenced in a study of shared clonotypes between healthy human individuals. Selected positively for CCR7 and CD45RO-negative, naive CD8 cells excluded terminally differentiated effector memory CD45RA+ cells. The table came from immunoSEQ multiplex PCR; TCRdb's copy has only in-frame clones and leaves some out. Of roughly 590,000 clones listed, over 95% are singletons. The sequencing input was naive CD8+ T cells sorted from blood. The origin of the receptors is a woman in her twenties or thirties in good health.

The rearrangement links TRBV19 to TRBJ1-1, with D unclear. Looked up from germline, CDR1 is LNHDA and CDR2 is SQIVND (reference sequence). Deletions cut 0 bases from V and 3 bases from J, with 11 bases between. The CDR3 has 15 residues. CDR3 sequence: CASSIDLATYTEAFF. As DNA, the CDR3 is TGTGCCAGTAGTATAGATCTCGCGACATACACTGAAGCTTTCTTT.

This chain joins TRBV10-3 and TRBJ1-2, with 7 bases fitting TRBD1. V shed 2 bases, J shed 7 bases, and the junction held 13 bases outside the gene matches. Germline CDR1 ENHRY, CDR2 SYGVKD. The CDR3 totals 16 residues. This CDR3 is CAISERGTALGGGYTF. The CDR3 DNA sequence: TGTGCCATCAGTGAGAGGGGGACAGCTCTTGGGGGTGGCTACACCTTC.